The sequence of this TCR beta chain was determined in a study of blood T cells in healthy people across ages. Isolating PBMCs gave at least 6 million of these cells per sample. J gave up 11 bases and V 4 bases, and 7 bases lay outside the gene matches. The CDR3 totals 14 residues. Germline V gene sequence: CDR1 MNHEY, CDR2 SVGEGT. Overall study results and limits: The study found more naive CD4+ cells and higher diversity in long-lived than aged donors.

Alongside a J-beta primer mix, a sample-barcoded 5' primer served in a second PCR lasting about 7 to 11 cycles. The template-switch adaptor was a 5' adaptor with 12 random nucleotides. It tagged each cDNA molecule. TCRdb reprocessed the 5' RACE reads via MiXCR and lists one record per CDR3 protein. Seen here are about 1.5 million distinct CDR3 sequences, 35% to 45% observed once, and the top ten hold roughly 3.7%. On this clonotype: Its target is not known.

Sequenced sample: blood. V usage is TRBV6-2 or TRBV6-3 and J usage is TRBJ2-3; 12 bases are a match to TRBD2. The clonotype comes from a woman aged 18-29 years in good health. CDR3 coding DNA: TGTGCCAGCAGTTTCGGACTAGCGGGGAGCCTGCAGTATTTT. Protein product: CASSFGLAGSLQYF.